This T cell receptor beta chain is drawn from a study of graft-versus-host responses after intestinal transplantation. Study information: The whole recipient group had anti-thymocyte globulin induction followed by tacrolimus and steroids for roughly 3 years.

In the case of this clone: Its specificity is not known.

Germline CDR1 SGHRS, CDR2 YFSETQ. V was clipped by 2 bases and J by 1 base, with 9 bases between them. The CDR3 extends over 14 amino acids. Produced via immunoSEQ multiplex PCR; TCRdb's table is partial and in-frame only. This sample has over 100,000 clones, with roughly 91% found just once. The clonotype originates from a human donor who received an intestinal transplant. Here the sequenced sample was unstimulated CD4+ T cells sorted from spleen or lymph node cells, taken before intestinal transplant. The J gene is TRBJ2-5, the V gene TRBV5-1; D uncertain. The CDR3 DNA reads as TGCGCCAGCAGCTTTAGCTCCGCCCAAGAGACCCAGTACTTC. It yields the protein CASSFSSAQETQYF.